This T cell receptor (beta chain) was found in a study of CD8 T cells in ankylosing spondylitis. General study points: CD8+ cells made up the disease-linked clones, which were relatively rare in peripheral blood. For ankylosing spondylitis blood, a TCR beta motif of under ten highly homologous variants appeared characteristic. In ankylosing spondylitis patients, matched synovial fluid reportedly showed significant enrichment of disease-linked clones.

Germline loops: CDR1 LNHNV, CDR2 YYDKDF (reference sequence). Unmatched junction bases numbered 5, after V lost 0 bases and J lost 2 bases. This CDR3 is 17 amino acids long. Each CDR3 protein gets one entry after TCRdb re-called the 5' RACE reads with MiXCR. Altogether approximately 150,000 distinct CDR3 sequences are present, approximately 9% being singletons, with the ten largest covering about 14%. This clonotype was detected a few times. As yet, its antigen is unknown. The V and J genes are TRBV15 and TRBJ2-1, with 9 bases identical to TRBD2. Sequencing was performed on blood, either unsorted or a sorted T cell fraction (not recorded which). This receptor was obtained from a female donor with ankylosing spondylitis or in good health (not recorded which). The CDR3 region is CATSRDLAGEPYNEQFF. The CDR3 region has the DNA TGTGCCACCAGCAGAGATTTAGCGGGAGAGCCCTACAATGAGCAGTTCTTC.